Below are 28 T cell receptor beta chains sequenced from a single sample in a study of early T cells in non-severe SARS-CoV-2 infection. Each CDR3 protein gets one entry after TCRdb re-called the 5' RACE reads with MiXCR. The sample holds around 28,000 distinct CDR3 sequences, 5.3% seen once. Sequencing input: whole blood. These receptors originate from an adult who was a healthcare worker with PCR-confirmed SARS-CoV-2 infection or an uninfected control (not recorded which).

The chain couples TRBV6-5 to TRBJ1-1, with D uncertain. Trimming took off 4 bases at V and 13 bases at J, with 10 bases between the two ends. Germline assignment: CDR1 MNHEY and CDR2 SVGAGI. The CDR3 is 10 amino acids. DNA of the CDR3: TGTGCCAGCAGTTCCGTCCGTGGTTTCTTT. It is translated as CASSSVRGFF.

This clonotype was seen many times. This chain joins TRBV7-2 and TRBJ1-5; D is perhaps TRBD1 (6 bases). Trimming took 0 bases from V and 3 from J, leaving 9 bases between them. The CDR3 has 15 amino acids. Germline CDR1 reads SGHTA; CDR2 reads FQGNSA. In DNA form, the CDR3 reads TGTGCCAGCAGCTTAGCCACAGGGTACAATCAGCCCCAGCATTTT. Residues: CASSLATGYNQPQHF.

The sample holds many counts of this clonotype. The chain couples TRBV5-6 to TRBJ2-7; 9 bases match TRBD1. The J segment lost 4 bases and the V segment lost 4 bases, leaving 6 bases of the junction unmatched. From germline, CDR1 is SGHDT and CDR2 YYEEEE. This CDR3 has 14 amino acids. CDR3 sequence (DNA): TGTGCCAGCAGCCGGACAGGGGAGTTTTACGAGCAGTACTTC. Translating gives CASSRTGEFYEQYF. Together with reference TRBV5-6 and TRBJ2-7, the CDR3 gives the full variable domain: DAGVTQSPTHLIKTRGQQVTLRCSPKSGHDTVSWYQQALGQGPQFIFQYYEEEERQRGNFPDRFSGHQFPNYSSELNVNALLLGDSALYLCASSRTGEFYEQYFGPGTRLTVT.

This clonotype has at least ten counts. The chain uses TRBV4-3 and TRBJ2-1; 8 bases are a match to TRBD2. There are 18 residues in the CDR3. Germline CDR1 reads LGHNA; CDR2 reads YSLEER. J lost 6 bases, V lost 0 bases, and 13 bases had no gene match. The CDR3 nucleotides are TGCGCCAGCAGCCAAGATTTAGTGGACGGGAGGGCCCGCAATGAGCAGTTCTTC. Protein product: CASSQDLVDGRARNEQFF.

This clonotype was recorded at least ten times. The chain is built from TRBV28 and TRBJ1-4; D is perhaps TRBD1 (6 bases). This CDR3 region has 15 residues. The germline V gene has CDR1 MDHEN and CDR2 SYDVKM. Trimming pared 5 bases from V and 7 bases from J, leaving 17 bases between. The CDR3 DNA sequence: TGTGCCAGCAGTCCCCTCCGGGGGCTGGGTGAAAAACTGTTTTTT. Translation gives CASSPLRGLGEKLFF.

In its sample, this clonotype was seen many times. The gene calls are TRBV25-1 and TRBJ2-6; D is ambiguous. The CDR3 covers 13 residues. Germline loops: CDR1 MGHDK, CDR2 SYGVNS. With 11 bases removed from V and 1 base from J, the gap between germline ends came to 9 bases. The CDR3 nucleotides are TGTGCCTCCTCTAGATCTGGGGCCAACGTCCTGACTTTC. Its protein is CASSRSGANVLTF. The whole variable domain, remainder taken from reference TRBV25-1 and TRBJ2-6, is EADIYQTPRYLVIGTGKKITLECSQTMGHDKMYWYQQDPGMELHLIHYSYGVNSTEKGDLSSESTVSRIRTEHFPLTLESARPSHTSQYLCASSRSGANVLTFGAGSRLTVL.

As concerns this clonotype: A clone one base away is much larger, so this may be a read error. The chain employs TRBV6-2 or TRBV6-3 and TRBJ2-3, with D possibly TRBD2 on 6 matching bases. Trimming removed 5 bases from V and 7 bases from J, with 19 bases in between. Germline CDR1 reads MNHEY; CDR2 reads SVGEGT. The CDR3 loop spans 15 amino acids. CDR3 nucleotide sequence: TGTGCCAGCAGTCGCCCTTTAGCGGAGATCAATACGCAGTATTTT. Protein product: CASSRPLAEINTQYF.

There are many counts of this clonotype. This chain joins TRBV11-3 and TRBJ2-1; a weak D match, TRBD2 (5 bases). CDR1 is SGHNT, CDR2 YENEEA, per germline. This CDR3 has 15 amino acids. V lost 2 bases and J lost 7, with 15 bases in between. This CDR3 is CASSLNGVPLNEQFF. DNA for the CDR3: TGTGCCAGCAGCTTAAACGGGGTCCCGTTAAATGAGCAGTTCTTC.

In nucleotides, the CDR3 is TGTGCCAGCAGACTAAACTGGAGGACAGGGGACACTGAAGCTTTCTTT. It codes for CASRLNWRTGDTEAFF. The rearrangement uses TRBV3-1 and TRBJ1-1; 9 bases match TRBD1. Trimming took 6 bases from V and 3 from J; bases not matched to a gene: 11. There are 16 residues in the CDR3. Germline lookup yields CDR1 LGHDT and CDR2 YNNKEL (reference sequence).

This clonotype has ten or more counts. The chain joins TRBV7-3 to TRBJ2-3; D unresolved. The V and J ends lost 2 bases and 7 bases respectively, with 13 bases between them. Germline assignment: CDR1 SGHTA and CDR2 FQGTGA. This CDR3 is built from 14 residues. The CDR3 loop reads CASSLQTASNTQYF. The CDR3 DNA is TGTGCCAGCAGCTTACAGACCGCGTCCAATACGCAGTATTTT. Complete variable domain (other parts from reference TRBV7-3 and TRBJ2-3): GAGVSQTPSNKVTEKGKYVELRCDPISGHTALYWYRQSLGQGPEFLIYFQGTGAADDSGLPNDRFFAVRPEGSVSTLKIQRTERGDSAVYLCASSLQTASNTQYFGPGTRLTVL.

This clonotype was found many times. This sequence joins TRBV18 and TRBJ1-5, with 9 bases fitting TRBD1. The CDR3 sequence is 16 residues long. The trim removed 0 bases at V and 3 bases at J, leaving 3 bases unmatched. In germline, CDR1 is KGHSH, CDR2 LQKENI. This CDR3 is CASSPPGTGPNQPQHF. The CDR3 DNA sequence: TGTGCCAGCTCACCACCGGGGACAGGGCCCAATCAGCCCCAGCATTTT.

This clonotype has a count of ten or more. This rearrangement joins TRBV19 to TRBJ2-6; the match to TRBD2 covers 15 bases. CDR1 is LNHDA, CDR2 SQIVND, per germline (reference sequence). Trimming cost V 0 bases and J 13 bases; bases outside gene matches: 4. This CDR3 contains 16 residues. This CDR3 is CASSIDGTSGRNVLTF. The CDR3 region has the DNA TGTGCCAGTAGTATAGATGGGACTAGCGGGAGGAATGTCCTGACTTTC.

This clonotype was recorded many times. The chain links TRBV20-1 to TRBJ2-7, with 15 bases lining up with TRBD2. V shed 3 bases and J 5 bases; nucleotides not matched to a gene: 5. The CDR3 length is 15 residues. Germline V lookup: CDR1 DFQATT, CDR2 SNEGSKA (reference sequence). CDR3 amino acids: CSASGTSGRLHEQYF. CDR3 DNA sequence: TGCAGTGCTAGCGGGACTAGCGGGAGGCTCCACGAGCAGTACTTC.

The chain uses TRBV5-4 and TRBJ2-3; D assignment may be TRBD1 or TRBD2 (6 bases each). The V gene's germline CDR1 is SGHNT and CDR2 YYREEE (reference sequence). The CDR3 runs 16 residues. The ends were cut back, 4 bases at V and 6 bases at J, with 21 bases in the middle. CDR3 sequence reads: CASSPGGGLSEDTQYF. In DNA, the CDR3 is TGTGCCAGCAGCCCAGGAGGGGGGCTGTCTGAGGATACGCAGTATTTT.

In its sample, this clonotype was seen a few times. The chain links TRBV4-3 to TRBJ2-7, with D possibly matching TRBD1 (5 bases). Germline lookup yields CDR1 LGHNA and CDR2 YSLEER. This CDR3 spans 15 amino acids. V lost 0 bases to trimming and J lost 2 bases, with 11 bases between them. This CDR3 reads CASSQEPGPPYEQYF. CDR3 DNA: TGCGCCAGCAGCCAAGAACCAGGGCCCCCCTACGAGCAGTACTTC.

This clonotype occurred many times. The rearrangement joins TRBV11-3 to TRBJ2-3; 8 positions agree with TRBD2. The CDR3 has 15 amino acids. V was pared by 0 bases and J by 4 bases, with 3 bases of the junction left unmatched. Germline V gives CDR1 SGHNT, CDR2 YENEEA. The CDR3 region is CASSLDGLAADTQYF. CDR3 DNA: TGTGCCAGCAGCTTAGATGGACTAGCAGCAGATACGCAGTATTTT.

This clonotype showed up many times. The rearrangement joins TRBV20-1 to TRBJ2-7; 10 bases line up with TRBD2. The V gene's germline CDR1 is DFQATT and CDR2 SNEGSKA (reference sequence). This CDR3 is 13 amino acids long. The ends lost 1 base at V and 4 bases at J; junction bases unmatched: 1. CDR3 bases: TGCAGTGCTAGAGGACTAGCGGGTTACGAGCAGTACTTC. Residues: CSARGLAGYEQYF.

The chain has TRBV29-1 and TRBJ1-1; D is unresolved. V was pared by 4 bases and J by 4 bases, with 7 bases between. Per the germline V gene, CDR1 is SQVTM and CDR2 is ANQGSEA. The CDR3 extends over 11 amino acids. CDR3 amino acids: CSVGHSTEAFF. For the CDR3, the DNA is TGCAGCGTTGGTCATTCCACTGAAGCTTTCTTT.

This clonotype appeared many times. This chain uses TRBV27 with TRBJ2-1; tentatively, D is TRBD1 (6 bases). The CDR3 is 14 residues long. Germline values: CDR1 MNHEY, CDR2 SMNVEV (reference sequence). Deletions cut 6 bases from V and 3 bases from J, with 12 bases between. CDR3 DNA: TGTGCCAGCAGCCTGACAGGTTTCTACAATGAGCAGTTCTTC. Protein sequence: CASSLTGFYNEQFF.

Many counts were recorded for this clonotype. The V and J genes are TRBV10-3 and TRBJ1-1, with a possible D match to TRBD1 (5 bases). The CDR3 is made up of 13 amino acids. The ends were cut back, 3 bases at V and 6 bases at J, with 11 bases in the middle. Germline V lookup: CDR1 ENHRY, CDR2 SYGVKD. In nucleotides, the CDR3 is TGTGCCATCAGTGATGGGCGGGGCCCTGAAGCTTTCTTT. Its translation: CAISDGRGPEAFF.

This clonotype was counted many times. This chain links TRBV27 with TRBJ2-1; tentatively, D is TRBD1 (5 bases). Trimming removed 5 bases at V and 4 bases at J, with 15 bases between. CDR1 is MNHEY, CDR2 SMNVEV, per germline (reference sequence). The CDR3 is 15 residues long. The CDR3 nucleotides read TGTGCCAGCAGTCCCCTAGGGGTCGGGTACAATGAGCAGTTCTTC. This gives the protein CASSPLGVGYNEQFF.

This clonotype has ten or more counts. The chain is built from TRBV27 and TRBJ2-4, with 8 positions matching TRBD1. Losses at the gene ends were 8 bases for V and 3 bases for J; bases not matched to a gene: 9. This CDR3 spans 15 amino acids. Germline loops: CDR1 MNHEY, CDR2 SMNVEV (reference sequence). CDR3 nucleotide sequence: TGTGCCAGCGAACCGACAGGGGTCGGCAAAAACATTCAGTACTTC. This encodes CASEPTGVGKNIQYF.

This clonotype was seen many times. The rearrangement joins TRBV6-2 or TRBV6-3 to TRBJ1-5; D is ambiguous. Germline CDR1 is MNHEY and CDR2 is SVGEGT. The CDR3 sequence is 16 residues long. V was clipped by 0 bases and J by 0 bases, with 9 bases between them. The CDR3 spells CASSYSAAHSNQPQHF. The CDR3 bases are TGTGCCAGCAGTTACTCGGCAGCGCATAGCAATCAGCCCCAGCATTTT.

This clonotype occurred many times. The chain employs TRBV18 and TRBJ1-1, with D maybe TRBD1 (6 bases). V was clipped by 3 bases and J by 3 bases, with 11 bases between them. Germline CDR1 is KGHSH and CDR2 is LQKENI. This CDR3 contains 14 residues. The CDR3 is CASSPLQGDTEAFF. The CDR3 nucleotides are TGTGCCAGCTCACCTTTACAGGGAGACACTGAAGCTTTCTTT.

This clonotype was observed many times. The chain has TRBV7-2 and TRBJ2-5; D remains unclear. V lost 5 bases, J lost 7 bases, and 11 bases lay in between. The CDR3 sequence is 12 residues long. The germline V gene has CDR1 SGHTA and CDR2 FQGNSA. CDR3 DNA: TGTGCCAGCAGCCTATCTCTCGGGACCCAGTACTTC. This encodes CASSLSLGTQYF. The variable domain in full, with the rest retrieved from reference TRBV7-2 and TRBJ2-5, is GAGVSQSPSNKVTEKGKDVELRCDPISGHTALYWYRQSLGQGLEFLIYFQGNSAPDKSGLPSDRFSAERTGGSVSTLTIQRTQQEDSAVYLCASSLSLGTQYFGPGTRLLVL.

This clonotype occurred a few times. The chain couples TRBV10-3 to TRBJ2-5; D is uncertain. CDR1 is ENHRY, CDR2 SYGVKD, per germline. Trimming removed 8 bases from V and 0 bases from J, with 13 bases in between. CDR3 length equals 14 residues. The chain's CDR3 is CAIPPARYQETQYF. The CDR3 nucleotides are TGTGCCATCCCCCCTGCTCGGTACCAAGAGACCCAGTACTTC.

In this sample, this clonotype turned up many times. V usage is TRBV6-1 and J usage is TRBJ2-3, with D unclear. The CDR3 runs 13 residues. Germline-derived CDR1 and CDR2 are MNHNS and SASEGT. Between the trimmed V and J ends, which lost 7 bases and 0 bases, there was a span of 8 bases. DNA of the CDR3: TGTGCCAGCACTGGGGTTAGCACAGATACGCAGTATTTT. Translation gives CASTGVSTDTQYF.

This chain uses TRBV11-2 with TRBJ2-7; D unresolved. Germline CDR1 is SGHAT and CDR2 is FQNNGV. V gave up 5 bases and J gave up 3 bases, with 17 bases separating them. The CDR3 has 15 amino acids. The CDR3 loop is CASSLGNPPIYEQYF. The CDR3 DNA reads TGTGCCAGCAGCCTGGGGAACCCCCCGATCTACGAGCAGTACTTC.